Shown below are 17 T cell receptor beta chains from a single sample sequenced in a study of regulatory T cells in long-lasting Graves disease. Through Arm-PCR of CDR3 regions and iRepertoire HTBI primers, TCR beta libraries were built. A single record per CDR3 protein comes from TCRdb applying MiXCR to the multiplex PCR reads. The repertoire has 400,000 to 500,000 distinct CDR3 sequences, about 22% of them found once; the top ten carry 7% to 9%. As to time point: persistent/refractory GD, antithyroid drugs over 5 years with positive TRAb. TCR sequences were obtained from RNA taken from PBMCs. The sequencing here drew on peripheral blood mononuclear cells (PBMCs), taken when the disease was refractory, from a patient treated with antithyroid drugs. The receptors were sampled from a female donor with Graves disease.

The rearrangement joins TRBV10-3 to TRBJ2-4; 7 bases agree with TRBD2. The J segment lost 3 bases and the V segment lost 8 bases, leaving 7 bases of the junction unmatched. The CDR3 is made up of 14 amino acids. Germline V lookup: CDR1 ENHRY, CDR2 SYGVKD. This CDR3 is CAIGSGMGKNIQYF. The CDR3 region has the DNA TGTGCCATCGGAAGCGGGATGGGCAAAAACATTCAGTACTTC.

The CDR3 reads CASRSELGQSLPWEQYF. CDR3 sequence (DNA): TGTGCCAGCAGATCAGAACTGGGACAGTCGTTGCCTTGGGAGCAGTACTTC. The chain couples TRBV6-1 to TRBJ2-7, with 7 positions matching TRBD1. The CDR3 is 17 residues long. V lost 6 bases and J lost 7; bases outside the gene matches: 21. Germline V gene sequence: CDR1 MNHNS, CDR2 SASEGT.

This clonotype was recorded many times. The CDR3 bases are TGTGCCAGCAGTGAATTCGGGGCTGGGGCCAACGTCCTGACTTTC. Amino acids: CASSEFGAGANVLTF. This chain links TRBV2 with TRBJ2-6, with D tentatively TRBD2 (5 bases). The CDR3 sequence is 15 residues long. Germline CDR1 and CDR2: SNHLY and FYNNEI. V lost 2 bases and J 2 bases, leaving 7 bases between the germline ends.

The chain recombines TRBV25-1 with TRBJ1-3; D is unresolved. Trimming stripped 4 bases from V and 0 bases from J, with 16 bases between. CDR3 length: 17 residues. Germline V gives CDR1 MGHDK, CDR2 SYGVNS. The CDR3 sequence: CASSASGGHLSGNTIYF. The CDR3 nucleotides read TGTGCCAGCAGTGCGTCGGGAGGCCACCTCTCTGGAAACACCATATATTTT.

The chain has TRBV7-9 and TRBJ1-2; the match to TRBD1 covers 7 bases. Per germline, CDR1 SEHNR and CDR2 FQNEAQ (reference sequence). V shed 4 bases, J shed 3 bases, and the junction held 5 bases outside the gene matches. The CDR3 is 14 residues long. CDR3 region: CASSYGDSHYGYTF. The CDR3 DNA sequence: TGTGCCAGCAGCTACGGGGACAGTCACTATGGCTACACCTTC.

This clonotype was counted many times. In nucleotides, the CDR3 is TGCGCCAGCAGCTTGTGGGACGGAAGGACGAGGACTTCACACAACTATGGCTACACCTTC. It encodes CASSLWDGRTRTSHNYGYTF. The chain combines TRBV5-1 with TRBJ1-2; tentative D call: TRBD1 (5 bases). The germline V gene encodes CDR1 SGHRS and CDR2 YFSETQ. There are 20 residues in the CDR3. V lost 1 base and J 2 bases, leaving 27 bases between the germline ends.

A few counts support this clonotype. The chain carries TRBV3-1 and TRBJ1-5, with TRBD1 matching over 8 bases. V lost 1 base and J lost 5; bases outside the gene matches: 4. Germline V lookup: CDR1 LGHDT, CDR2 YNNKEL (reference sequence). The CDR3 has 15 amino acids. The CDR3 loop reads CASSQGQGSYQPQHF. CDR3 bases: TGTGCCAGCAGCCAAGGACAGGGGTCTTATCAGCCCCAGCATTTT.

As for this clonotype: A far larger clone is one base from this, pointing to a likely read error. This chain joins TRBV12-3 or TRBV12-4 and TRBJ2-5; D is unresolved. The CDR3 runs to 11 residues. This CDR3 is CASSNQEAQYF. The CDR3 bases are TGTGCCAGCAGCAACCAAGAGGCCCAGTACTTC.

The genes are TRBV6-2 or TRBV6-3 and TRBJ2-7, with 11 bases identical to TRBD1. This CDR3 has 15 amino acids. The V gene end was trimmed by 8 bases and the J gene end by 3 bases; junction bases not matched to a gene: 9. CDR1 and CDR2 from the germline V gene are MNHEY and SVGEGT. The CDR3 DNA follows: TGTGCCAGCCGAACGGGAGGGACAGGGGGCTACGAGCAGTACTTC. The encoded protein is CASRTGGTGGYEQYF.

This clonotype appeared many times. The V and J genes are TRBV28 and TRBJ2-7; a weak D match, TRBD1 (5 bases). V dropped 4 bases and J dropped 0 bases, with 19 bases sitting between them. This CDR3 has 17 amino acids. From germline, CDR1 is MDHEN and CDR2 SYDVKM. CDR3 amino acids: CASSSRTRTYSSYEQYF. The CDR3 bases are TGTGCCAGCAGTTCGCGTACACGGACATATAGCTCCTACGAGCAGTACTTC.

V gene TRBV27 combines with J gene TRBJ2-2; D is unclear. This CDR3 comprises 12 residues. V shed 6 bases and J shed 6 bases, with 8 bases lying between them. The V gene's germline CDR1 is MNHEY and CDR2 SMNVEV (reference sequence). The CDR3 coding sequence is TGTGCCAGCAGGGTGCTCGCCGGGGAGCTGTTTTTT. The encoded protein is CASRVLAGELFF.

Many counts were recorded for this clonotype. The chain joins TRBV28 to TRBJ1-4, with TRBD1 as a possible D gene (5 bases). This CDR3 has 17 amino acids. With 3 bases removed from V and 8 bases from J, the gap between germline ends came to 22 bases. From germline, CDR1 is MDHEN and CDR2 SYDVKM. The CDR3 bases are TGTGCCAGCAGTTTTTCCGGGACTGATGAGTCTCTGGAAAAACTGTTTTTT. This translates into CASSFSGTDESLEKLFF.

The gene calls are TRBV2 and TRBJ2-7; the match to TRBD2 covers 8 bases. The V and J ends lost 3 bases and 1 base, in that order; junction bases with no gene match: 2. This CDR3 is 14 amino acids long. Germline CDR1 SNHLY, CDR2 FYNNEI. DNA for the CDR3: TGTGCCAGCAGTGACAGCGGGAGATCCTACGAGCAGTACTTC. This gives the protein CASSDSGRSYEQYF.

This clonotype was seen only a few times. The genes are TRBV7-8 and TRBJ2-4, with 9 bases lining up with TRBD2. In germline, CDR1 is SGHVS, CDR2 FQNEAQ. The CDR3 has 19 residues. Losses at the gene ends were 2 bases for V and 3 bases for J; bases not matched to a gene: 14. In DNA, the CDR3 is TGTGCCAGCAGCTTAAGGCAACCGTGGACTAGCGTAGACAAAAACATTCAGTACTTC. As protein: CASSLRQPWTSVDKNIQYF.

The V and J genes are TRBV18 and TRBJ1-4; D is uncertain. Germline V CDR1 and CDR2: KGHSH, LQKENI. This CDR3 is built from 13 residues. The ends were cut back, 2 bases at V and 7 bases at J, with 8 bases in the middle. The chain's CDR3 is CASSPNGGEKLFF. CDR3 in DNA: TGTGCCAGCTCACCAAATGGTGGTGAAAAACTGTTTTTT.

The chain joins TRBV28 to TRBJ2-1; 13 bases map to TRBD2. Germline CDR1 and CDR2: MDHEN and SYDVKM. V gave up 8 bases and J gave up 0 bases; unmatched junction bases: 13. The CDR3 runs 19 residues. In nucleotides, the CDR3 is TGTGCCAGCTATCCTCCGGGACTAGCGGGGAAGAGCTCCTACAATGAGCAGTTCTTC. Protein product: CASYPPGLAGKSSYNEQFF.

V gene TRBV29-1 combines with J gene TRBJ2-7, with D possibly TRBD1 on 5 matching bases. V lost 0 bases and J 2 bases, leaving 8 bases between the germline ends. CDR3 size: 13 residues. CDR1 SQVTM and CDR2 ANQGSEA come from the germline V gene. The CDR3 region is CSVEDPGTYEQYF. The CDR3 nucleotides are TGCAGCGTTGAAGATCCAGGGACCTACGAGCAGTACTTC.